The clone carrying this TCR beta chain came up many times. What it binds is unknown. This specimen comes from a study of identical twins. Overall study results and limits: The study found that models underestimated out-of-frame TCR alpha sharing in monozygotic twins. Weaker excess sharing between twins was seen in beta out-of-frame sequences. Out-of-frame alpha sequences shared between twins exhibited an excess of low generation probability.

The V gene lost 1 base and the J gene lost 11 bases, with 11 bases spanning the gap. The CDR3 loop spans 12 amino acids. Healthy Caucasians were all of the donors. TCRdb reprocessed the 5' RACE reads with MiXCR, giving one entry per CDR3 protein. The sample has fewer than 250,000 distinct CDR3 sequences, around 9.6% seen once. The chain uses TRBV12-3 or TRBV12-4 and TRBJ1-1, with D uncertain. The sequence was collected from a woman in her late teens or twenties in good health. Sequencing used memory (CD45RO+) T cells sorted from blood. CDR3 in amino acids: CASSLVLAVAFF. The CDR3 DNA sequence: TGTGCCAGCAGTTTAGTGTTGGCAGTGGCTTTCTTT.